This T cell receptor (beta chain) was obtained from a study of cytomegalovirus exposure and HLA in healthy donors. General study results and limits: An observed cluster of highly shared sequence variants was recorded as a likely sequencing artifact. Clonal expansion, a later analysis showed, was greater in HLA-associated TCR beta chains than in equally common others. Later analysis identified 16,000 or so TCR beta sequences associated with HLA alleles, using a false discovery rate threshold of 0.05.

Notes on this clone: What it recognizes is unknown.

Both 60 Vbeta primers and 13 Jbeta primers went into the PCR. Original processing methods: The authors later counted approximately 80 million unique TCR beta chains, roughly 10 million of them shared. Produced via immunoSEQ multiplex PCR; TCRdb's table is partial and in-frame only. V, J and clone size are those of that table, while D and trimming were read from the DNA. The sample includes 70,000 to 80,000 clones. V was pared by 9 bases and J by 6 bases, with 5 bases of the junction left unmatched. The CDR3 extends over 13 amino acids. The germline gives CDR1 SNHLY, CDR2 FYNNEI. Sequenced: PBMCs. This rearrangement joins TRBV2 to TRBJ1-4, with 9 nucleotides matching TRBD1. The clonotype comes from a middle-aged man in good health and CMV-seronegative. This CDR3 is CASRTGDYEKLFF. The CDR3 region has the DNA TGTGCCAGTAGGACAGGGGACTATGAAAAACTGTTTTTT.